This passage covers 21 T cell receptor beta chains from one sample sequenced in a study of read filtering for tumor transcriptome and immune sequencing. From approximately 430 ng of RNA, a library with molecular barcoded alpha/delta and beta/gamma adaptors was made. In TCRdb, the reads were re-called with MiXCR into one record per CDR3 protein. The sample yields roughly 130,000 distinct CDR3 sequences, 10% to 15% seen once. Material for sequencing was a population of CD138-negative cells sorted from bone marrow. The origin of the receptors is a donor aged 40 or over with multiple myeloma.

The rearrangement uses TRBV29-1 and TRBJ2-6; no firm D call. The V and J ends lost 4 bases and 0 bases respectively, with 4 bases between them. The CDR3 has 13 amino acids. CDR1 is SQVTM and CDR2 is ANQGSEA in the germline V gene. CDR3 region: CSVADSGANVLTF. Written as DNA, the CDR3 is TGCAGCGTTGCGGACTCTGGGGCCAACGTCCTGACTTTC.

This clonotype was recorded many times. The V and J genes are TRBV20-1 and TRBJ2-1; no firm D call. The CDR3 is made up of 15 amino acids. Germline CDR1 DFQATT, CDR2 SNEGSKA (reference sequence). The germline V and J ends were trimmed by 2 bases and 4 bases, with 15 bases remaining between them. The CDR3 protein is CSARRPVYSYNEQFF. The DNA for the CDR3 is TGCAGTGCTAGACGTCCCGTTTATAGTTACAATGAGCAGTTCTTC.

This clonotype was found a few times. The chain combines TRBV19 with TRBJ2-1; 8 positions match TRBD1. The CDR3 covers 15 residues. Germline V lookup: CDR1 LNHDA, CDR2 SQIVND (reference sequence). V gave up 7 bases and J gave up 4 bases; unmatched junction bases: 9. Here the CDR3 reads CASTKDRELYNEQFF. The CDR3 DNA reads as TGTGCCAGTACCAAGGACAGGGAACTTTACAATGAGCAGTTCTTC.

There are many counts of this clonotype. V gene TRBV20-1 combines with J gene TRBJ2-6, with D maybe TRBD1 (5 bases). Germline V gene lookup returns CDR1 DFQATT and CDR2 SNEGSKA (reference sequence). V lost 6 bases to trimming and J lost 0 bases, with 6 bases between them. This CDR3 is built from 13 residues. The CDR3 here is CSAGVSGANVLTF. As DNA, the CDR3 is TGCAGTGCAGGGGTCTCTGGGGCCAACGTCCTGACTTTC.

In regard to this clonotype: A much larger clone lies a single base off, so this may be a read error. The chain uses TRBV6-6 and TRBJ2-5, with 8 bases fitting TRBD2. CDR3 length equals 14 residues. Per germline, CDR1 MNHNY and CDR2 SVGAGI (reference sequence). The CDR3 loop is CVSQGAGGRQTQYF. In DNA form, the CDR3 reads TGTGTCAGTCAAGGTGCGGGAGGTCGCCAGACCCAGTACTTC.

The sample holds many counts of this clonotype. The chain couples TRBV11-2 to TRBJ2-3; weak D call: TRBD2 (5 bases). The CDR3 runs to 12 residues. CDR1 is SGHAT and CDR2 is FQNNGV in the germline V gene. Trimming cost V 8 bases and J 8 bases, with 14 bases left between them. The CDR3 region has the DNA TGTGCCAGCGGGCTAGCATCGGGTACGCAGTATTTT. Amino acid sequence: CASGLASGTQYF.

This clonotype has ten or more counts. This chain links TRBV5-1 with TRBJ2-5, with TRBD2 matching over 9 bases. CDR1 is SGHRS and CDR2 is YFSETQ in the germline V gene. With 4 bases clipped from V and 2 bases from J, the junction kept 6 bases outside the gene matches. This CDR3 is built from 15 residues. The CDR3 DNA reads as TGCGCCAGCAGCGAGCAAGCGGGAGGACAAGAGACCCAGTACTTC. Translating it yields CASSEQAGGQETQYF.

There are many counts of this clonotype. The chain links TRBV3-1 to TRBJ2-1; D tentatively reads TRBD1 or TRBD2 (5 bases each). With 1 base removed from V and 9 bases from J, the gap between germline ends came to 22 bases. The CDR3 loop spans 17 amino acids. In germline, CDR1 is LGHDT, CDR2 YNNKEL (reference sequence). The CDR3 DNA reads as TGTGCCAGCAGCCAAGGGATCCCGGGGCTGGGGTTTTCTGAGCAGTTCTTC. It specifies CASSQGIPGLGFSEQFF.

This clonotype appeared a few times. This chain joins TRBV14 and TRBJ2-2, with D unclear. The germline V gene has CDR1 SGHDN and CDR2 FVKESK. This CDR3 contains 15 residues. V was trimmed by 4 bases and J by 5 bases, leaving 14 bases between them. CDR3: CASSPGRGTTGELFF. In nucleotides, the CDR3 is TGTGCCAGCAGCCCAGGTAGAGGAACAACCGGGGAGCTGTTTTTT.

This clonotype showed up many times. The rearrangement links TRBV11-2 to TRBJ2-1, with D perhaps TRBD2 (6 bases). Germline V gene lookup returns CDR1 SGHAT and CDR2 FQNNGV. Between the trimmed V and J ends, which lost 2 bases and 0 bases, there was a span of 11 bases. This CDR3 spans 16 amino acids. The DNA for the CDR3 is TGTGCCAGCAGCTTACGCGGGGTCAGCTCCTACAATGAGCAGTTCTTC. This encodes CASSLRGVSSYNEQFF.

Comment on this clonotype: The conserved phenylalanine or tryptophan normally closing the CDR3 is absent here, so this likely arose from a read error. The chain couples TRBV15 to TRBJ2-1; TRBD1 might be the D (6 bases). V dropped 1 base and J dropped 10 bases, with 14 bases sitting between them. Germline V gene sequence: CDR1 LNHNV, CDR2 YYDKDF (reference sequence). CDR3 length equals 14 residues. The CDR3 spells CATSRGAGAREQFL. For the CDR3, the DNA is TGTGCCACCAGCAGAGGGGCAGGGGCTAGAGAGCAGTTCCTC.

Ten or more counts support this clonotype. The chain uses TRBV2 and TRBJ2-1; D is possibly TRBD1 or TRBD2 (5 bases each). Germline V CDR1 and CDR2: SNHLY, FYNNEI. Trimming took off 9 bases at V and 7 bases at J, with 19 bases between the two ends. The length of the CDR3 is 14 residues. The CDR3 reads CASSPTYWGNEQFF. CDR3 coding DNA: TGTGCCAGTAGTCCTACTTACTGGGGGAATGAGCAGTTCTTC.

In this sample, this clonotype turned up many times. V gene TRBV2 combines with J gene TRBJ2-1; D tentatively reads TRBD1 or TRBD2 (7 bases each). The V end was cut by 6 bases, the J end by 1 base, with 16 bases between. Germline CDR1 is SNHLY and CDR2 is FYNNEI. CDR3 length: 16 amino acids. The CDR3 sequence is CASSAGGAGSYNEQFF. The CDR3, as DNA: TGTGCCAGCAGCGCAGGGGGGGCCGGTTCCTACAATGAGCAGTTCTTC.

This clonotype was observed many times. This chain joins TRBV6-2 or TRBV6-3 and TRBJ2-2, with no clear D. CDR3 length: 12 residues. The germline V and J ends were trimmed by 6 bases and 1 base, with 3 bases remaining between them. The germline gives CDR1 MNHEY, CDR2 SVGEGT. The CDR3 DNA is TGTGCCAGCAGATTGAACACCGGGGAGCTGTTTTTT. Its protein product is CASRLNTGELFF.

This clonotype was seen ten or more times. The chain joins TRBV28 to TRBJ2-2; D remains ambiguous. Germline V lookup: CDR1 MDHEN, CDR2 SYDVKM. The CDR3 has 12 amino acids. Deletions cut 6 bases from V and 3 bases from J, with 5 bases between. CDR3 sequence reads: CASRYYTGELFF. The CDR3 DNA follows: TGTGCCAGCAGGTACTACACCGGGGAGCTGTTTTTT.

This clonotype was recorded at least ten times. This chain joins TRBV7-2 and TRBJ2-1; 7 nucleotides align to TRBD2. The CDR3 length is 15 residues. V shed 1 base and J 8 bases; nucleotides not matched to a gene: 8. The V gene's germline CDR1 is SGHTA and CDR2 FQGNSA. CDR3 DNA sequence: TGTGCCAGCAGCTTAGGGGCGGGGGTAGGCTATGAGCAGTTCTTC. Protein product: CASSLGAGVGYEQFF.

This clonotype appeared many times. The chain joins TRBV20-1 to TRBJ1-5; 9 bases agree with TRBD1. V gave up 0 bases and J gave up 6 bases; unmatched junction bases: 6. CDR3 length equals 15 residues. The germline CDR1 and CDR2 sequences are DFQATT and SNEGSKA (reference sequence). The CDR3 DNA follows: TGCAGTGCTAGAGATCTGACAGGGGGAGGTCAGCCCCAGCATTTT. Residues: CSARDLTGGGQPQHF.

This clonotype was counted many times. This sequence joins TRBV5-6 and TRBJ2-3; D is perhaps TRBD1 (5 bases). Trimming stripped 3 bases from V and 0 bases from J, with 14 bases between. The CDR3 is made up of 16 amino acids. CDR1 is SGHDT and CDR2 is YYEEEE in the germline V gene. In DNA, the CDR3 is TGTGCCAGCAGCTCCCGATCCAGGGCTAGCACAGATACGCAGTATTTT. Its protein product is CASSSRSRASTDTQYF.

V and J are TRBV19 and TRBJ2-5, with D possibly being TRBD1 (5 bases). The V and J ends lost 7 bases and 4 bases respectively, with 19 bases between them. The CDR3 is 15 residues long. Germline V gene lookup returns CDR1 LNHDA and CDR2 SQIVND (reference sequence). The CDR3 DNA follows: TGTGCCAGTACCCTGGCCTCCTCGCAGGGAGAGACCCAGTACTTC. Its protein product is CASTLASSQGETQYF.

This clonotype has just a few counts. A much larger clone sits a single nucleotide away, making a read error possible. The rearrangement joins TRBV6-2 or TRBV6-3 to TRBJ1-6, with 7 bases that match TRBD1. Germline V CDR1 and CDR2: MNHEY, SVGEGT. The CDR3 covers 14 residues. The CDR3 reads CASKSGTEGSPLQF. For the CDR3, the DNA is TGTGCCAGCAAATCCGGGACAGAGGGATCACCCCTCCAGTTT.

The rearrangement links TRBV19 to TRBJ2-5, with D perhaps TRBD2 (6 bases). The CDR3 has 14 amino acids. The germline gives CDR1 LNHDA, CDR2 SQIVND (reference sequence). V was clipped by 5 bases and J by 6 bases, with 16 bases between them. The CDR3 DNA reads TGTGCCAGTAGTCCCGGGACTGCCTCTCAGACCCAGTACTTC. Translating it yields CASSPGTASQTQYF.